This T cell receptor beta chain was observed in a study of beta chain features in type 1 diabetes. Study information: Age, gender and cell yields were alike across patients and healthy donors. Summed over all samples, the examined sorted cells came to 107,917,701. Findings of the study overall: A possible short-template PCR bias applies equally to patients and controls. There was a moderate but significant shortening of TCRB CDR3s in all four CD4+ subsets of Type 1 diabetes patients. Sampled from patients, naive, central memory and Treg TCRB repertoires appeared more similar than those sampled from healthy donors.

This clone was counted a few times. The antigen is unknown. Isolated RNA was reverse transcribed in full, so expressed TCRB transcripts were sequenced. The protocol was immunoSEQ multiplex PCR, while the TCRdb copy is restricted to in-frame clones and leaves out a portion. The repertoire consists of around 140,000 clones, with approximately 9% occurring once and the leading ten covering approximately 0.7%. This CDR3 has 13 residues. V lost 4 bases and J 5 bases, leaving 10 bases between the germline ends. The germline V gene encodes CDR1 SGHRS and CDR2 YFSETQ. The sequencing input was central memory CD4+ T cells from blood. This chain uses TRBV5-1 with TRBJ2-1; D unresolved. This TCR derives from a man aged 25 to 45 with type 1 diabetes. CDR3 in DNA: TGCGCCAGCAGCGAACGGGTCAACAATGAGCAGTTCTTC. This codes for CASSERVNNEQFF.